The 23 T cell receptor beta chains below all came from one sample that was sequenced in a study of Tregs in tolerant kidney transplant recipients. The data were produced by immunoSEQ multiplex PCR, yet TCRdb's version contains in-frame clones alone and is incomplete. The data contain approximately 90,000 clones, 93% of them singletons. Related graft donors supplied nonmyeloablative bone marrow transplants, and mixed chimerism was transient. This specimen was CD4+ T cells from blood (PBMCs), taken 12 months after the transplant. The receptors originated from a human patient who received a combined kidney and bone marrow transplant. These T cells may partly come from the graft donor.

The genes are TRBV7-9 and TRBJ2-7; 9 nucleotides align to TRBD1. Per germline, CDR1 SEHNR and CDR2 FQNEAQ (reference sequence). V trimming: 2 bases; J trimming: 3 bases; junction bases outside the gene matches: 14. The length of the CDR3 is 18 residues. The CDR3 nucleotides read TGTGCCAGCAGCTTAACGCCGAAGGACAGGGGATGGGGCTACGAGCAGTACTTC. It is translated as CASSLTPKDRGWGYEQYF.

The J gene is TRBJ1-4, the V gene TRBV11-3; a possible D gene is TRBD1 (6 bases). The CDR3 spans 15 residues. Per the germline V gene, CDR1 is SGHNT and CDR2 is YENEEA. V shed 2 bases and J shed 3 bases, with 10 bases lying between them. The CDR3 nucleotides read TGTGCCAGCAGCTTACAGGGGTACGCTAATGAAAAACTGTTTTTT. This codes for CASSLQGYANEKLFF.

J is TRBJ2-2 and V is TRBV7-9; TRBD1 matches 8 bases. Germline V gives CDR1 SEHNR, CDR2 FQNEAQ (reference sequence). With 3 bases clipped from V and 3 bases from J, the junction kept 9 bases outside the gene matches. The CDR3 runs to 17 residues. The CDR3 DNA reads as TGTGCCAGCAGCTTCCTGGGACAGGTCGGGGACACCGGGGAGCTGTTTTTT. This sequence encodes CASSFLGQVGDTGELFF.

The V call is TRBV4-1, the J call TRBJ2-3; 13 nucleotides align to TRBD2. This CDR3 spans 20 amino acids. V was pared by 2 bases and J by 4 bases, with 15 bases of the junction left unmatched. Germline-derived CDR1 and CDR2 are MGHRA and YSYEKL. CDR3 amino acids: CASSQPSLTSGGPFPDTQYF. The DNA of the CDR3 is TGCGCCAGCAGCCAACCTTCTTTGACTAGCGGGGGGCCGTTTCCAGATACGCAGTATTTT.

The chain has TRBV11-3 and TRBJ2-5; 8 bases agree with TRBD2. Germline V gene sequence: CDR1 SGHNT, CDR2 YENEEA. The CDR3 has 15 residues. Trimming cost V 5 bases and J 1 base; bases outside gene matches: 6. The CDR3 DNA reads TGTGCCAGCAGCCTTCTCCTAGCGGGCCAAGAGACCCAGTACTTC. It is translated as CASSLLLAGQETQYF. Supplemented by reference TRBV11-3 and TRBJ2-5, the full variable domain reads EAGVVQSPRYKIIEKKQPVAFWCNPISGHNTLYWYLQNLGQGPELLIRYENEEAVDDSQLPKDRFSAERLKGVDSTLKIQPAELGDSAVYLCASSLLLAGQETQYFGPGTRLLVL.

This clone has just one count. The V gene is TRBV7-2, the J gene TRBJ1-2; D is unresolved. CDR3 length: 13 residues. Trimming took off 2 bases at V and 6 bases at J, with 10 bases between the two ends. CDR1 SGHTA and CDR2 FQGNSA come from the germline V gene. The CDR3 reads CASSLTGWDGYTF. The CDR3 bases are TGTGCCAGCAGCTTAACGGGGTGGGATGGCTACACCTTC.

The chain links TRBV28 to TRBJ1-4, with 7 bases that match TRBD1. The CDR3 is 16 residues long. Unmatched junction bases numbered 9, after V lost 8 bases and J lost 0 bases. Germline loops: CDR1 MDHEN, CDR2 SYDVKM. The CDR3 spells CASGTVGDATNEKLFF. For the CDR3, the DNA is TGTGCCAGCGGGACAGTTGGGGATGCAACTAATGAAAAACTGTTTTTT.

This sequence joins TRBV10-3 and TRBJ1-2; D remains unclear. The CDR3 covers 15 residues. The germline V and J ends were trimmed by 0 bases and 5 bases, with 13 bases remaining between them. Germline values: CDR1 ENHRY, CDR2 SYGVKD. The CDR3 loop reads CAISESAEIRYGYTF. As DNA, the CDR3 is TGTGCCATCAGTGAGTCGGCGGAGATTAGGTATGGCTACACCTTC.

The V and J genes are TRBV11-2 and TRBJ2-3, with 14 positions matching TRBD2. Looked up from germline, CDR1 is SGHAT and CDR2 is FQNNGV. The trim removed 4 bases at V and 7 bases at J, leaving 10 bases unmatched. The CDR3 is made up of 17 amino acids. The CDR3 nucleotides are TGTGCCAGCAGCTCAACTTGGACTAGCGGGGGGCAAAATACGCAGTATTTT. Residues: CASSSTWTSGGQNTQYF.

The genes are TRBV7-2 and TRBJ1-3; 9 bases align to TRBD1. The CDR3 totals 14 residues. The V gene's germline CDR1 is SGHTA and CDR2 FQGNSA. The trim removed 3 bases at V and 3 bases at J, leaving 0 bases unmatched. The CDR3 coding sequence is TGTGCCAGCAGCTTGGACAGGGGTGGAAACACCATATATTTT. Residues: CASSLDRGGNTIYF.

The chain uses TRBV5-1 and TRBJ1-5; D is possibly TRBD1 (6 bases). V lost 2 bases and J 4 bases, leaving 13 bases between the germline ends. The CDR3 length is 15 residues. Germline CDR1 reads SGHRS; CDR2 reads YFSETQ. The chain's CDR3 is CASSLTGGKNQPQHF. The CDR3 DNA reads as TGCGCCAGCAGCTTAACGGGGGGCAAGAATCAGCCCCAGCATTTT.

This clone was observed a few times. The rearrangement links TRBV6-5 to TRBJ2-5; TRBD2 agrees at 11 bases. The germline gives CDR1 MNHEY, CDR2 SVGAGI. Trimming cost V 5 bases and J 3 bases; bases outside gene matches: 2. The CDR3 runs 14 residues. The CDR3 DNA follows: TGTGCCAGCAGTGCGGGACTAGCGGAAGAGACCCAGTACTTC. This translates into CASSAGLAEETQYF.

The chain is built from TRBV4-2 and TRBJ2-3, with TRBD2 matching 7 bases. Germline CDR1 and CDR2: LGHNA and YNFKEQ. This CDR3 spans 13 amino acids. Losses at the gene ends were 5 bases for V and 3 bases for J; bases not matched to a gene: 2. DNA for the CDR3: TGTGCCAGCAGCTCCGGGGGGACAGATACGCAGTATTTT. This codes for CASSSGGTDTQYF.

V usage is TRBV5-4 and J usage is TRBJ2-7; 8 positions agree with TRBD1. This CDR3 is built from 15 residues. J was trimmed by 0 bases and V by 5 bases; bases with no gene match: 7. The germline V gene encodes CDR1 SGHNT and CDR2 YYREEE (reference sequence). The CDR3 protein is CASSPGQDSSYEQYF. As DNA, the CDR3 is TGTGCCAGCAGTCCGGGACAGGACTCCTCCTACGAGCAGTACTTC.

The chain has TRBV4-3 and TRBJ2-3; 8 nucleotides line up with TRBD2. The CDR3 is made up of 16 amino acids. Unmatched junction bases numbered 4, after V lost 1 base and J lost 1 base. CDR1 is LGHNA and CDR2 is YSLEER in the germline V gene. In DNA form, the CDR3 reads TGCGCCAGCAGCCAAGGTGTAGCGGGGCGCACAGATACGCAGTATTTT. Protein product: CASSQGVAGRTDTQYF.

This chain connects TRBV5-1 to TRBJ1-1; D is possibly TRBD1 (6 bases). The germline gives CDR1 SGHRS, CDR2 YFSETQ. This CDR3 contains 17 residues. V lost 4 bases and J lost 2, with 21 bases in between. CDR3 coding DNA: TGCGCCAGCAGCCCCTGGCCACAGGGCTCTTCAAACACTGAAGCTTTCTTT. Encoded protein: CASSPWPQGSSNTEAFF.

The J gene is TRBJ2-1, the V gene TRBV6-1, with D unclear. The CDR3 has 13 amino acids. Trimming removed 1 base at V and 9 bases at J, with 10 bases between. Germline loops: CDR1 MNHNS, CDR2 SASEGT. CDR3 amino acids: CASSEVTVSEQFF. The CDR3 DNA reads TGTGCCAGCAGTGAAGTAACAGTCAGTGAGCAGTTCTTC.

V gene TRBV21-1 combines with J gene TRBJ2-4; the table's TRBD1 call for D was not verified on the DNA. TRBV21-1 corresponds to a pseudogene. The CDR3 is 16 amino acids. For the CDR3, the DNA is TGTGCCAGCGGCCAGAGGGACAGGGGGCCTAGAGACATTCAGTACTTC. It translates to CASGQRDRGPRDIQYF.

This chain links TRBV29-1 with TRBJ2-5; tentatively, D is TRBD2 (5 bases). The CDR3 totals 14 residues. Trimming stripped 6 bases from V and 4 bases from J, with 18 bases between. CDR1 is SQVTM and CDR2 is ANQGSEA in the germline V gene. This chain's CDR3 is CSVAPRGNRETQYF. CDR3 in DNA: TGCAGCGTAGCCCCACGAGGGAATCGAGAGACCCAGTACTTC.

The genes are TRBV4-3 and TRBJ1-2; the match to TRBD1 covers 7 bases. CDR3 length: 17 residues. J was trimmed by 0 bases and V by 1 base; bases with no gene match: 8. The V gene's germline CDR1 is LGHNA and CDR2 YSLEER. CDR3: CASSQGSGQVANYGYTF. CDR3 nucleotide sequence: TGCGCCAGCAGCCAAGGGTCCGGACAGGTAGCTAACTATGGCTACACCTTC.

The rearrangement joins TRBV5-5 to TRBJ2-3; D may be TRBD2 (7 bases). Trimming took 3 bases from V and 3 from J, leaving 14 bases between them. The CDR3 extends over 15 amino acids. Germline values: CDR1 SGHKS, CDR2 YYEKEE (reference sequence). The DNA of the CDR3 is TGTGCCAGCAGCTCACGGGGGGCAGGAACAGATACGCAGTATTTT. Its protein is CASSSRGAGTDTQYF.

The chain employs TRBV7-6 and TRBJ2-1; 14 bases agree with TRBD2. Germline trimming cut 1 base from V and 4 bases from J; bases unmatched to any gene: 0. The CDR3 consists of 16 residues. Germline CDR1 SGHVS, CDR2 FNYEAQ. The CDR3 DNA reads as TGTGCCAGCAGCTTAGGGACTAGCGGGAGGTACAATGAGCAGTTCTTC. Protein: CASSLGTSGRYNEQFF.

This chain uses TRBV18 with TRBJ1-6; no firm D call. In germline, CDR1 is KGHSH, CDR2 LQKENI. The CDR3 spans 16 residues. V dropped 2 bases and J dropped 0 bases, with 8 bases sitting between them. CDR3 sequence: CASSPEHLSYNSPLHF. Written as DNA, the CDR3 is TGTGCCAGCTCACCAGAACACCTCTCCTATAATTCACCCCTCCACTTT.